One sample yielded the 10 T cell receptor beta chains listed below, sequenced in a study of T cells in Graves' hyperthyroidism and ophthalmopathy. The investigators amplified TCR beta CDR3 regions from RNA transcripts. A set of HTBI primers served as the primers for a first-round RT-PCR of the TCR CDR3. TCRdb re-called the multiplex PCR reads through MiXCR, storing one row per CDR3 protein. The table records about 96,000 distinct CDR3 sequences, roughly half of them present only once. The sequenced sample consisted of blood. The receptor source for this set is a woman aged 35 to 49 with Graves' hyperthyroidism.

The rearrangement uses TRBV7-9 and TRBJ1-5; no definite D call. This CDR3 spans 13 amino acids. V was cut by 5 bases and J by 0 bases, with 5 bases left in between. Germline V gene data show CDR1 as SEHNR and CDR2 as FQNEAQ (reference sequence). Here the CDR3 DNA reads TGTGCCAGCAGCGATCCTAGCAATCAGCCCCAGCATTTT. Translating it yields CASSDPSNQPQHF.

The chain carries TRBV29-1 and TRBJ2-5, with 12 bases lining up with TRBD1. Per the germline V gene, CDR1 is SQVTM and CDR2 is ANQGSEA. CDR3 length equals 14 residues. J was trimmed by 4 bases and V by 3 bases; bases with no gene match: 3. The CDR3 spells CSVEGTGGVETQYF. CDR3 nucleotide sequence: TGCAGCGTTGAGGGGACAGGGGGCGTAGAGACCCAGTACTTC.

Details on this clonotype: The final CDR3 position lacks the conserved phenylalanine or tryptophan, pointing to a likely read error. The V and J genes are TRBV10-2 and TRBJ2-7, with 10 bases fitting TRBD2. Germline V CDR1 and CDR2: WSHSY, SAAADI. The CDR3 length is 14 residues. J gave up 2 bases and V 8 bases, and 6 bases lay outside the gene matches. CDR3 sequence reads: CASQPLAGAYEQYL. The CDR3 coding sequence is TGCGCCAGCCAGCCCCTAGCGGGAGCCTACGAGCAGTACCTC.

There are many counts of this clonotype. This chain connects TRBV7-8 to TRBJ2-2, with D possibly being TRBD2 (5 bases). V was clipped by 1 base and J by 3 bases, with 6 bases between them. This CDR3 comprises 14 residues. Germline V CDR1 and CDR2: SGHVS, FQNEAQ. Written as DNA, the CDR3 is TGTGCCAGCAGCTTAGGAGGGTACACCGGGGAGCTGTTTTTT. Its protein product is CASSLGGYTGELFF.

This clonotype was found a few times. The chain recombines TRBV6-5 with TRBJ1-1; TRBD1 might be the D (5 bases). Looked up from germline, CDR1 is MNHEY and CDR2 is SVGAGI. The CDR3 loop spans 15 amino acids. The V end was cut by 4 bases, the J end by 2 bases, with 14 bases between. Here the CDR3 DNA reads TGTGCCAGCAGTTCTCGGGGGACGGTAAACACTGAAGCTTTCTTT. As protein: CASSSRGTVNTEAFF.

This clonotype was seen many times. The J gene is TRBJ2-2, the V gene TRBV5-6; D not resolved. The germline gives CDR1 SGHDT, CDR2 YYEEEE. The germline V and J ends were trimmed by 0 bases and 1 base, with 7 bases remaining between them. The CDR3 is 15 amino acids. CDR3 bases: TGTGCCAGCAGCTTGGTCGACAAGAACACCGGGGAGCTGTTTTTT. Encoded protein: CASSLVDKNTGELFF.

This clonotype came up many times. The chain combines TRBV2 with TRBJ2-2; a possible D gene is TRBD2 (7 bases). The CDR3 is made up of 14 amino acids. V was pared by 10 bases and J by 2 bases, with 14 bases between. Germline CDR1 is SNHLY and CDR2 is FYNNEI. Written as DNA, the CDR3 is TGTGCCACTGGGGGGGGGCACAACACCGGGGAGCTGTTTTTT. It is translated as CATGGGHNTGELFF.

The rearrangement uses TRBV7-9 and TRBJ2-7; 8 bases fit TRBD1. Germline V gives CDR1 SEHNR, CDR2 FQNEAQ (reference sequence). The junction had 6 bases not matched to a gene; V was cut back by 5 bases and J by 3 bases. The CDR3 consists of 14 residues. The CDR3 DNA sequence: TGTGCCAGCAGCGGACAGGGTGGGGACTACGAGCAGTACTTC. Protein: CASSGQGGDYEQYF.

This clonotype was seen ten or more times. The chain recombines TRBV5-5 with TRBJ2-2; D is possibly TRBD1 or TRBD2 (5 bases each). The CDR3 consists of 15 residues. Germline-derived CDR1 and CDR2 are SGHKS and YYEKEE (reference sequence). The V and J ends lost 4 bases and 7 bases respectively, with 17 bases between them. The CDR3 nucleotides are TGTGCCAGCAGCCGGGACCAGGGTTGGGTCGGGGAGCTGTTTTTT. Its translation: CASSRDQGWVGELFF.

In this sample, this clonotype turned up many times. The chain has TRBV7-2 and TRBJ2-7; D might be TRBD1 (5 bases). CDR1 and CDR2 from the germline V gene are SGHTA and FQGNSA. This CDR3 comprises 14 residues. V lost 5 bases, J lost 3 bases, and 14 bases lay in between. CDR3 in amino acids: CASSRTVGLYEQYF. CDR3 bases: TGTGCCAGCAGCCGTACTGTGGGGCTCTACGAGCAGTACTTC.